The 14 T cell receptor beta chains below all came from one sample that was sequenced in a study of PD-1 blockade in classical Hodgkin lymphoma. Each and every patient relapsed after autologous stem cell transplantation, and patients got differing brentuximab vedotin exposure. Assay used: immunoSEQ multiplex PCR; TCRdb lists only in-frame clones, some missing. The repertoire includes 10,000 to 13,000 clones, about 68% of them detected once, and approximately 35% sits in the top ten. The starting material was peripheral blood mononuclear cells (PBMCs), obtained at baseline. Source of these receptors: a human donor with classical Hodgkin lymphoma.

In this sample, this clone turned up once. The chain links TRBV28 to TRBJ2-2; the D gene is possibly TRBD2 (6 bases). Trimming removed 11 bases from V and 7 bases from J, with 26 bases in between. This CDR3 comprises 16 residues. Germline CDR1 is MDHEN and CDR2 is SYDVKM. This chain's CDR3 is CAARGGGSLAIGELFF. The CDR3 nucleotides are TGTGCCGCTCGTGGAGGAGGGAGCCTAGCGATCGGGGAGCTGTTTTTT.

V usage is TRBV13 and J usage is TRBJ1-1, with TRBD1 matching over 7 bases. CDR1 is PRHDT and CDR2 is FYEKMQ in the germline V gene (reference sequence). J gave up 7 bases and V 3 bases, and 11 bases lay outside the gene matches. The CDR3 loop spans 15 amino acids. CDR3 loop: CASSLGKGAGIEAFF. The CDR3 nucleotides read TGTGCCAGCAGCTTGGGTAAGGGGGCTGGGATTGAAGCTTTCTTT.

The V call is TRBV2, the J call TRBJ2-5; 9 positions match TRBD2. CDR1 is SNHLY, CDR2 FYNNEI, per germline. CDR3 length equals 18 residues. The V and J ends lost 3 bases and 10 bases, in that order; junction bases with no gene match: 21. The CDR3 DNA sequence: TGTGCCAGCAGTGAGACAGCCGCGATGTCCGCCGCGGGGGGGGGCCAGTACTTC. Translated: CASSETAAMSAAGGGQYF.

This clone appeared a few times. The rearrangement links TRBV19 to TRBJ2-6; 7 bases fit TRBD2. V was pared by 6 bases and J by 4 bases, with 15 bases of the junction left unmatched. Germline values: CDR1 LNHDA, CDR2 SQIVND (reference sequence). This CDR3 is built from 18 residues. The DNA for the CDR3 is TGTGCCAGTAGCCTCCTTTGGGGGGGTCTCGCCGGGGCCAACGTCCTGACTTTC. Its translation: CASSLLWGGLAGANVLTF.

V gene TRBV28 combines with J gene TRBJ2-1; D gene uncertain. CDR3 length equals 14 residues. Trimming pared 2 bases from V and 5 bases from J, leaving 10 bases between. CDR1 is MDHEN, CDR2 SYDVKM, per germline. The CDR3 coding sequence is TGTGCCAGCAGTTTAAATTTGCCACACAATGAGCAGTTCTTC. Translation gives CASSLNLPHNEQFF. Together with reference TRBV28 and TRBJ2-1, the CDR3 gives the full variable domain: DVKVTQSSRYLVKRTGEKVFLECVQDMDHENMFWYRQDPGLGLRLIYFSYDVKMKEKGDIPEGYSVSREKKERFSLILESASTNQTSMYLCASSLNLPHNEQFFGPGTRLTVL.

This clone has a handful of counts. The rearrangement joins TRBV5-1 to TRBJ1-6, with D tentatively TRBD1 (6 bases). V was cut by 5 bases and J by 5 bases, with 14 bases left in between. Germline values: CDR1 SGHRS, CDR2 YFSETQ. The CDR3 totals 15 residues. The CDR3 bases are TGCGCCAGCAGTCTAACGGGGGCGCATAATTCACCCCTCCACTTT. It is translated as CASSLTGAHNSPLHF. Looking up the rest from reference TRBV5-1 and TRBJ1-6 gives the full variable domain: KAGVTQTPRYLIKTRGQQVTLSCSPISGHRSVSWYQQTPGQGLQFLFEYFSETQRNKGNFPGRFSGRQFSNSRSEMNVSTLELGDSALYLCASSLTGAHNSPLHFGNGTRLTVT.

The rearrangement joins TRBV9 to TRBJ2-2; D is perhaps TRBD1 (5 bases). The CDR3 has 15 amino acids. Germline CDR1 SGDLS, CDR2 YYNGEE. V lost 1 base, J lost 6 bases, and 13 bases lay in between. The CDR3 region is CASSVQGSGAGELFF. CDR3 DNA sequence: TGTGCCAGCAGCGTACAGGGCTCTGGGGCCGGGGAGCTGTTTTTT.

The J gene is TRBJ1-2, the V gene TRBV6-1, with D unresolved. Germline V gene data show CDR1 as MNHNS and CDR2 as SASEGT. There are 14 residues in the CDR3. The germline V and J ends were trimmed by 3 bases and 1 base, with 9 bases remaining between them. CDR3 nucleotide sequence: TGTGCCAGCAGTGAGAGGCTAAGTAACTATGGCTACACCTTC. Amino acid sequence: CASSERLSNYGYTF.

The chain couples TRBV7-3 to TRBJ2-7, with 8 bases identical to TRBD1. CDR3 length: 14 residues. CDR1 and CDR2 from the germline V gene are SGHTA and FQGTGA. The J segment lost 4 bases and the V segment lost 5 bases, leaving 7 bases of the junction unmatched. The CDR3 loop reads CASSLTGDGYEQYF. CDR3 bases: TGTGCCAGCAGCCTGACAGGGGATGGGTACGAGCAGTACTTC.

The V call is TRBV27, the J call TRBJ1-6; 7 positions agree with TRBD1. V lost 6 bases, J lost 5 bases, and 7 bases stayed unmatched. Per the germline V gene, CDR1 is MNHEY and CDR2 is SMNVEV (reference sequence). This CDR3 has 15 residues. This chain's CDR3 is CASRPLDRDNSPLHF. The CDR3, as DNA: TGTGCCAGCAGACCCCTTGACAGGGATAATTCACCCCTCCACTTT.

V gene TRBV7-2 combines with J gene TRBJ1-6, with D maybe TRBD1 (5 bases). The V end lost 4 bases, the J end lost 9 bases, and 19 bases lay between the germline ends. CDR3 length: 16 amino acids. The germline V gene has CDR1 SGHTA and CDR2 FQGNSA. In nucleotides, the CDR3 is TGTGCCAGCAGCTCACTAGGGACCACCCCGGGTTCACCCCTCCACTTT. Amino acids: CASSSLGTTPGSPLHF.

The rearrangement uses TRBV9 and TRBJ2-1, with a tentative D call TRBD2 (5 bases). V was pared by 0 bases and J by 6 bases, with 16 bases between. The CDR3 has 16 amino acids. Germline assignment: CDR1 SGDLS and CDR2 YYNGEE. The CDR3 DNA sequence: TGTGCCAGCAGCGTAGGGGAGTTTGTGGGCGGCAATGAGCAGTTCTTC. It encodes CASSVGEFVGGNEQFF.

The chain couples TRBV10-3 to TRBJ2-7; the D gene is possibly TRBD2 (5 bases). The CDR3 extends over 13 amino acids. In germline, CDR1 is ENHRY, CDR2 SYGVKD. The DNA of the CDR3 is TGTGCCAGCAGTTACGGGGAAAACTACGAGCAGTACGTC. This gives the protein CASSYGENYEQYV.

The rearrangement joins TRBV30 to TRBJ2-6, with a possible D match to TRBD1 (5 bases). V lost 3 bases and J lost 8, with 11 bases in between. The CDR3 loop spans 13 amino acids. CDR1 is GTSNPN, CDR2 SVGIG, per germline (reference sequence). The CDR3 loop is CAWRFQGTNVLTF. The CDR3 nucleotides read TGTGCCTGGAGATTCCAGGGTACCAACGTCCTGACTTTC. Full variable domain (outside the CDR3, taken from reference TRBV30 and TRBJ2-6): SQTIHQWPATLVQPVGSPLSLECTVEGTSNPNLYWYRQAAGRGLQLLFYSVGIGQISSEVPQNLSASRPQDRQFILSSKKLLLSDSGFYLCAWRFQGTNVLTFGAGSRLTVL.